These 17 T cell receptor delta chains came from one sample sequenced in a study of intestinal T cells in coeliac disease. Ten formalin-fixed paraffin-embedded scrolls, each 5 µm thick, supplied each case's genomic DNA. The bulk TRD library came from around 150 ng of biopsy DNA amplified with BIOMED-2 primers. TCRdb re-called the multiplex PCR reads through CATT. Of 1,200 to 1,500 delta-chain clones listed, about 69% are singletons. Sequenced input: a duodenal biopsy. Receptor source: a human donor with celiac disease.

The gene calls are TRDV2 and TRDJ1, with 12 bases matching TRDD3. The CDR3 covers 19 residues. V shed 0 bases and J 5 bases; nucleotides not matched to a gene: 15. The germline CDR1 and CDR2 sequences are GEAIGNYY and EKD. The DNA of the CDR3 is TGTGCCTGTGACACCGCTTCTGGGGGATACGGAGACCTAGGAGATAAACTCATCTTT. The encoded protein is CACDTASGGYGDLGDKLIF.

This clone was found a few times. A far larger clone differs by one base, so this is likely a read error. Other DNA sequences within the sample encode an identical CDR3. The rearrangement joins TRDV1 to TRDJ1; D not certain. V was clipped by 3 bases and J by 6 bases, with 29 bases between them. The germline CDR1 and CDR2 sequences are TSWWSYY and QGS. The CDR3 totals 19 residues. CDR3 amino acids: CALGELEVLVFGTSNKLIF. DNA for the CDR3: TGTGCTCTTGGGGAGCTAGAGGTCTTGGTGTTCGGGACGTCTAATAAACTCATCTTT.

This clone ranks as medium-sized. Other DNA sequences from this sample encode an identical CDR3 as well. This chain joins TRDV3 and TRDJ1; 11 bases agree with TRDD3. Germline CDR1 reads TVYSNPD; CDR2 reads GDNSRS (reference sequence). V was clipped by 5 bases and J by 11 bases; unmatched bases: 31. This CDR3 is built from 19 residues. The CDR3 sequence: CAAHPSYTWWGIRRGGLIF. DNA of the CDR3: TGTGCCGCGCACCCTTCCTACACTTGGTGGGGGATACGGAGGGGAGGGCTCATCTTT.

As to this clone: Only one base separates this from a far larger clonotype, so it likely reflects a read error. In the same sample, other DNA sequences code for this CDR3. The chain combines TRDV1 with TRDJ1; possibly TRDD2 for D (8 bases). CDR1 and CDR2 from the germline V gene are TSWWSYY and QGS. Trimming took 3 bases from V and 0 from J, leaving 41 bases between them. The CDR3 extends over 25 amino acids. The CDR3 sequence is CALGDIIFLRCGGIEHCEYTDKLIF. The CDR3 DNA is TGTGCTCTTGGGGATATAATCTTCCTACGCTGCGGGGGGATTGAGCACTGTGAGTACACCGATAAACTCATCTTT.

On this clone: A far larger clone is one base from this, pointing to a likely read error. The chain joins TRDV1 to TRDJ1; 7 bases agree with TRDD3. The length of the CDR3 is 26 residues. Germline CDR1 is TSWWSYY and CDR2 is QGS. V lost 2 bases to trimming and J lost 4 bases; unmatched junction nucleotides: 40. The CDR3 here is CALGESLVVVPKVLVDTRGVVDKLIF. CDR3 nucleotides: TGTGCTCTTGGGGAATCTCTGGTGGTTGTGCCTAAAGTACTGGTGGATACGCGGGGGGTCGTCGATAAACTCATCTTT.

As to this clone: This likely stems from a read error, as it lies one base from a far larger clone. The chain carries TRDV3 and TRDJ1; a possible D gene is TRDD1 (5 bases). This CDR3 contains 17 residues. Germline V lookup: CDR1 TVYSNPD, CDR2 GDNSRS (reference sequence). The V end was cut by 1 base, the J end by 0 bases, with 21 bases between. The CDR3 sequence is CAFTQIYIKANTDKLIF. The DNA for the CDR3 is TGTGCCTTTACACAAATATACATCAAAGCCAACACCGATAAACTCATCTTT.

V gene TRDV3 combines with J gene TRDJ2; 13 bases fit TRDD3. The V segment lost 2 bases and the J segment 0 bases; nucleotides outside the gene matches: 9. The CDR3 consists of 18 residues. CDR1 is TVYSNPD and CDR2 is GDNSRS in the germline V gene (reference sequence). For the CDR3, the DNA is TGTGCCTTTCGAACTGGGGGATACGAACTCGCTTTGACAGCACAACTCTTCTTT. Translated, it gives CAFRTGGYELALTAQLFF.

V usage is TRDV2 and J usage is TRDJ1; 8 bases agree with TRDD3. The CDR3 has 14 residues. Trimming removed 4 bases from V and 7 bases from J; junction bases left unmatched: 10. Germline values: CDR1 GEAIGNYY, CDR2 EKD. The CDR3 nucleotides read TGTGCCTGTGATGGACTGGGGGGTAAAGCTAAACTCATCTTT. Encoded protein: CACDGLGGKAKLIF.

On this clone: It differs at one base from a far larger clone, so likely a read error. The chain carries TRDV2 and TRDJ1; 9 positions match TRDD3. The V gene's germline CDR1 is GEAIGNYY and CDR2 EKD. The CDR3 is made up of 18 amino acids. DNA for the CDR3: TGTGCCTGTGGCACCGTTAGTACTGGGGGAACCGACACCGATAAACTCATCTTT. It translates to CACGTVSTGGTDTDKLIF.

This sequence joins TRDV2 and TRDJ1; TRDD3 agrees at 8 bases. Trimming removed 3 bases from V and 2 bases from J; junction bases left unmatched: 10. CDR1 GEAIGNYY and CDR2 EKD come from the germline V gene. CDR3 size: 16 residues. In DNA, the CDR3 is TGTGCCTGTGACCCTGTACTGGGGGGATATACCGATAAACTCATCTTT. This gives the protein CACDPVLGGYTDKLIF.

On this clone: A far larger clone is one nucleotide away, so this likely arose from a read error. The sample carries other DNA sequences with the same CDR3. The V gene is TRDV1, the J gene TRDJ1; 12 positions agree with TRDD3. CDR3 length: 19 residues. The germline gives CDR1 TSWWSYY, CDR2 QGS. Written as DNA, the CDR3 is TGCGCTCTTCGGCCTTCACACAACTGGGGGATACTTTACACCGATAAACTCATCTTT. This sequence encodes CALRPSHNWGILYTDKLIF.

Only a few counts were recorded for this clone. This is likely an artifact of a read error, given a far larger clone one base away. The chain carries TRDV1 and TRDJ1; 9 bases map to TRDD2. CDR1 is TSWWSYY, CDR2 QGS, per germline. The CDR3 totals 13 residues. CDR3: CARGESFLRELIF. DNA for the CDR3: TGTGCTCGTGGGGAGTCCTTCCTACGGGAACTCATCTTT.

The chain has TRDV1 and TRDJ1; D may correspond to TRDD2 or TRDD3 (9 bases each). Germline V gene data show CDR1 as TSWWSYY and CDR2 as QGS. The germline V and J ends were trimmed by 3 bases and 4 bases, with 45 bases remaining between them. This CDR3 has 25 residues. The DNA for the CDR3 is TGTGCTCTTGGGGAGTCCTTCCTACGGGAACTAGTCTTCCCCCGTACTGGGGGAGATATCGATAAACTCATCTTT. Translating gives CALGESFLRELVFPRTGGDIDKLIF.

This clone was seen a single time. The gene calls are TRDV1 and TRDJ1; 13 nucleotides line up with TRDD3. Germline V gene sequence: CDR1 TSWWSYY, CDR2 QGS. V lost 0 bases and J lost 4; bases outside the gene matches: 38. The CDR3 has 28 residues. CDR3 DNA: TGTGCTCTTGGGGAACTAGAGGTCTTGGTGGTTGTGCCTAAAGTACTGGGGGATACGCGGGGGGTCGTCGATAAACTCATCTTT. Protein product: CALGELEVLVVVPKVLGDTRGVVDKLIF.

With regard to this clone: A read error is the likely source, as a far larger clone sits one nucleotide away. The CDR3: CALGDIFFLRCGGIEHCEYTDKLIF. CDR3 in DNA: TGTGCTCTTGGGGATATATTCTTCCTACGCTGCGGGGGGATTGAGCATTGTGAGTACACCGATAAACTCATCTTT. The rearrangement links TRDV1 to TRDJ1; possible D gene TRDD2, 8 bases. Deletions cut 3 bases from V and 0 bases from J, with 41 bases between. The CDR3 sequence is 25 residues long. Germline CDR1 TSWWSYY, CDR2 QGS.

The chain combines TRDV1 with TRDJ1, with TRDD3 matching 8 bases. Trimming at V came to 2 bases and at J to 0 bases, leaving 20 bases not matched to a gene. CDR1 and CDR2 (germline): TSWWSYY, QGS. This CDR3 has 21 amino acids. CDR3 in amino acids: CALGEFLDRFWGNRYTDKLIF. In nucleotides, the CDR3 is TGTGCTCTTGGGGAATTCCTAGACCGTTTCTGGGGGAATCGCTACACCGATAAACTCATCTTT.

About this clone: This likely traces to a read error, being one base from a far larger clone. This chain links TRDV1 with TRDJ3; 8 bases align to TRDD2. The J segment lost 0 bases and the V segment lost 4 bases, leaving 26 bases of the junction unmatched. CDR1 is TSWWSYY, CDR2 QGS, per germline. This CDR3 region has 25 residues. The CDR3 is CALGALKAFLTSPAGSSWDTRQMFF. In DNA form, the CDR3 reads TGTGCTCTTGGGGCTCTCAAGGCCTTCCTAACCTCCCCCGCTGGGAGCTCCTGGGACACCCGACAGATGTTTTTC.